This is a list of T cell receptor beta chains from one sample in a study of early T cells in non-severe SARS-CoV-2 infection. One entry per CDR3 protein results from TCRdb running MiXCR on the 5' RACE reads. The table has about 25,000 distinct CDR3 sequences, approximately 4.4% seen once. The material sequenced was whole blood. All receptors derive from an adult who was a healthcare worker with PCR-confirmed SARS-CoV-2 infection or an uninfected control (not recorded which). The CDR3 runs from the conserved cysteine through the conserved F or W.

CDR3aa	v_gene	j_gene
CASSVRAGELFF	TRBV7-9	TRBJ2-2
CASSQDRARGRSAVTQYF	TRBV4-1	TRBJ2-3
CASSSLRASGPFDYGYTF	TRBV11-2	TRBJ1-2
CASSLGPTSGIF	TRBV7-2	TRBJ2-1
CASRRDRVTYGYTF	TRBV28	TRBJ1-2
CAAGDTQYF	TRBV10-3	TRBJ2-3
CASSPRGPVGGETQYF	TRBV18	TRBJ2-5
CSARDLSFGNQPQHF	TRBV20-1	TRBJ1-5
CASSFSGRRNEQFF	TRBV6-2/TRBV6-3	TRBJ2-1
CASSSPGSLPLVGNTIYF	TRBV7-9	TRBJ1-3
CASSLTGSYEQYF	TRBV3-1	TRBJ2-7
CSAGTSGSRPYEQYF	TRBV20-1	TRBJ2-7
CASSLQALGEKLFF	TRBV7-2	TRBJ1-4
CASTTGQPLAKNIQYF	TRBV19	TRBJ2-4
CASSPGQANTGELFF	TRBV18	TRBJ2-2
CASSLEGRGEKLFF	TRBV5-1	TRBJ1-4
CASSQDLGTGPYEQYF	TRBV14	TRBJ2-7
CSAFDRGGGYEQYF	TRBV20-1	TRBJ2-7
CASNLRWGGDRYNEQFF	TRBV28	TRBJ2-1
CAISPLAGAYNEQFF	TRBV10-3	TRBJ2-1
CASSSGTVQGETQYF	TRBV7-9	TRBJ2-5
CASSLQGAGSGNTIYF	TRBV5-1	TRBJ1-3
CAIRREGVGEQYF	TRBV6-6	TRBJ2-7
CSASGISYNEQFF	TRBV20-1	TRBJ2-1
CASSPAYQGSEQYF	TRBV18	TRBJ2-7
CASSEAGIRGNEQFF	TRBV2	TRBJ2-1
CASSWGISGELFF	TRBV5-6	TRBJ2-2
CAWSRDVTRDEQFF	TRBV30	TRBJ2-1
CASSPPLRSNGYTF	TRBV18	TRBJ1-2
CSVTGPWSSYEQYF	TRBV29-1	TRBJ2-7
CASRPGGTEAFF	TRBV6-5	TRBJ1-1
CASSLASQNTGELFF	TRBV5-5	TRBJ2-2
CASNPGTAVDEAFF	TRBV28	TRBJ1-1
CASFGSMDFVRLEQFF	TRBV2	TRBJ2-1
CASSLKRNTGELFF	TRBV7-3	TRBJ2-2
CASSPGQGRLSYEQYF	TRBV5-1	TRBJ2-7
CTSSGVAAGELFF	TRBV9	TRBJ2-2
CASSLRGAKNIQYF	TRBV28	TRBJ2-4
CASREDRSSYEQYF	TRBV2	TRBJ2-7
CASSFQGYTEQYF	TRBV7-6	TRBJ2-7
CASSLLPGQRGQPQHF	TRBV5-1	TRBJ1-5
CASSDTRRQPQHF	TRBV6-1	TRBJ1-5
CASRASGSPDTQYF	TRBV5-1	TRBJ2-3
CASSSSGVYEQYF	TRBV27	TRBJ2-7
CSAASGTANTEAFF	TRBV20-1	TRBJ1-1